Listed here are 30 T cell receptor beta chains from one sample, sequenced in a study of blood T cell repertoires in COVID-19. Data came from immunoSEQ multiplex PCR; TCRdb stores just in-frame clones and leaves some out. The sample contains around 280,000 clones, roughly nine tenths of which appear only once. Sequencing was carried out using PBMCs or T cells enriched from blood (not recorded which). These receptors were obtained from a woman between 35 and 50 years old who had recovered from COVID-19.

The rearrangement uses TRBV19 and TRBJ1-2, with D unclear. CDR3 length equals 15 residues. V dropped 1 base and J dropped 0 bases, with 9 bases sitting between them. The germline gives CDR1 LNHDA, CDR2 SQIVND (reference sequence). CDR3 DNA sequence: TGTGCCAGTAGTATAGGCCGGGGTACTAACTATGGCTACACCTTC. This translates into CASSIGRGTNYGYTF.

A single count supports this clone. The CDR3 loop is CASSKEGTGELFF. The CDR3, as DNA: TGTGCCAGCAGCAAAGAGGGGACCGGGGAGCTGTTTTTT. The V call is TRBV21-1, the J call TRBJ2-2; TRBD1, the table's D call, lacks a check against the DNA. TRBV21-1 is noted as a pseudogene. This CDR3 comprises 13 residues.

This rearrangement joins TRBV27 to TRBJ2-7; 8 bases fit TRBD2. Losses at the gene ends were 4 bases for V and 5 bases for J; bases not matched to a gene: 16. Germline V gene data show CDR1 as MNHEY and CDR2 as SMNVEV (reference sequence). The CDR3 totals 17 residues. DNA of the CDR3: TGTGCCAGCAGTTCTCTCCGTCTCGGGAGGGCTCTGGACGAGCAGTACTTC. Protein product: CASSSLRLGRALDEQYF.

In its sample, this clone was seen a few times. The V call is TRBV11-3, the J call TRBJ2-1; 9 bases are shared with TRBD1. In germline, CDR1 is SGHNT, CDR2 YENEEA. The CDR3 is 14 residues long. V lost 5 bases and J lost 8; bases outside the gene matches: 7. The DNA of the CDR3 is TGTGCCAGCAGCCCACAGGGGGCGAATCATGAGCAGTTCTTC. Translated, it gives CASSPQGANHEQFF.

The chain links TRBV9 to TRBJ2-7; 8 positions match TRBD1. The CDR3 spans 14 residues. The V segment lost 0 bases and the J segment 7 bases; nucleotides outside the gene matches: 6. Germline V gene data show CDR1 as SGDLS and CDR2 as YYNGEE. CDR3 in amino acids: CASSVVGQAGEQYF. DNA for the CDR3: TGTGCCAGCAGCGTAGTGGGACAGGCAGGGGAGCAGTACTTC.

The chain carries TRBV23-1 and TRBJ1-1, with 7 positions matching TRBD1. TRBV23-1 is an ORF, and what it does is uncertain. Unmatched junction bases numbered 8, after V lost 4 bases and J lost 6 bases. The CDR3 has 14 amino acids. The CDR3 is CASSRRQGSPEAFF. CDR3 bases: TGCGCCAGCAGTCGAAGACAGGGAAGCCCTGAAGCTTTCTTT.

The rearrangement uses TRBV15 and TRBJ2-7, with 10 bases that match TRBD1. The CDR3 has 13 residues. Trimming took 3 bases from V and 9 from J; bases not matched to a gene: 5. Germline V CDR1 and CDR2: LNHNV, YYDKDF (reference sequence). CDR3 sequence: CATSRGDRGVQYF. The CDR3 DNA is TGTGCCACCAGCAGGGGGGACAGGGGCGTGCAGTACTTC.

The CDR3, as DNA: TGCGCCAGCAGCCAAGGTCAACAGGGGTACCACGAGCAGTACTTC. Amino acids: CASSQGQQGYHEQYF. V usage is TRBV4-1 and J usage is TRBJ2-7; 7 bases line up with TRBD1. The CDR3 is 15 residues long. Germline V CDR1 and CDR2: MGHRA, YSYEKL. Trimming removed 1 base from V and 5 bases from J; junction bases left unmatched: 8.

A word on this clone: Other nucleotide sequences from this sample produce the same CDR3. V is TRBV3-1 (or the pseudogene TRBV3-2) and J is TRBJ1-1; D possibly corresponds to TRBD1 (5 bases). CDR1 and CDR2 (germline): LGHDT, YNNKEL (reference sequence). This CDR3 contains 13 residues. V dropped 0 bases and J dropped 5 bases, with 7 bases sitting between them. This CDR3 reads CASSQDRGTEAFF. Written as DNA, the CDR3 is TGTGCCAGCAGCCAAGATCGGGGGACTGAAGCTTTCTTT.

This clone was observed once. The rearrangement joins TRBV19 to TRBJ1-4; D unclear. Germline V gene data show CDR1 as LNHDA and CDR2 as SQIVND (reference sequence). This CDR3 contains 14 residues. Trimming cost V 3 bases and J 4 bases, with 9 bases left between them. The CDR3, as DNA: TGTGCCAGTAGTATTGCAGGCCGTAATGAAAAACTGTTTTTT. Its protein product is CASSIAGRNEKLFF.

The chain has TRBV6-5 and TRBJ1-1; D remains ambiguous. Germline V gene sequence: CDR1 MNHEY, CDR2 SVGAGI. Deletions cut 6 bases from V and 4 bases from J, with 12 bases between. The CDR3 totals 13 residues. The CDR3 sequence: CASRGDHLTEAFF. The CDR3 DNA reads as TGTGCCAGCAGGGGAGACCACCTCACTGAAGCTTTCTTT.

J is TRBJ2-7 and V is TRBV3-1 (or the pseudogene TRBV3-2); 11 positions agree with TRBD2. Germline assignment: CDR1 LGHDT and CDR2 YNNKEL (reference sequence). This CDR3 has 15 residues. The V and J ends lost 4 bases and 4 bases, in that order; junction bases with no gene match: 6. CDR3 nucleotides: TGTGCCAGCAGCCCAACTAGCGGGAGAGTTTACGAGCAGTACTTC. Translation gives CASSPTSGRVYEQYF.

The V and J genes are TRBV19 and TRBJ1-1; D unresolved. Germline V gene lookup returns CDR1 LNHDA and CDR2 SQIVND (reference sequence). V was trimmed by 11 bases and J by 4 bases, leaving 14 bases between them. The CDR3 contains 12 residues. CDR3 sequence reads: CAGRVYGTEAFF. CDR3 coding DNA: TGTGCCGGGAGGGTTTATGGCACTGAAGCTTTCTTT.

V and J are TRBV5-4 and TRBJ2-7; 7 nucleotides match TRBD1. Germline CDR1 reads SGHNT; CDR2 reads YYREEE (reference sequence). Trimming cost V 2 bases and J 9 bases; bases outside gene matches: 17. The CDR3 contains 16 residues. Here the CDR3 DNA reads TGTGCCAGCAGCTTAGGGACAGACCCCCATGGACCGGTGCAGTACTTC. Translation gives CASSLGTDPHGPVQYF.

The chain has TRBV5-1 and TRBJ1-6; 8 bases map to TRBD1. This CDR3 contains 15 residues. CDR1 and CDR2 from the germline V gene are SGHRS and YFSETQ. V shed 3 bases and J 7 bases; nucleotides not matched to a gene: 6. CDR3 sequence (DNA): TGCGCCAGCAGCTCAGGGGGCTGGGAGAATTCACCCCTCCACTTT. Translated: CASSSGGWENSPLHF.

The rearrangement links TRBV2 to TRBJ1-3; possible D gene TRBD1, 6 bases. V was pared by 4 bases and J by 0 bases, with 7 bases between. The CDR3 totals 14 residues. The germline CDR1 and CDR2 sequences are SNHLY and FYNNEI. This chain's CDR3 is CASSAGDSGNTIYF. Here the CDR3 DNA reads TGTGCCAGCAGTGCAGGGGACTCTGGAAACACCATATATTTT. Combining the CDR3 with reference TRBV2 and TRBJ1-3 gives the whole variable domain EPEVTQTPSHQVTQMGQEVILRCVPISNHLYFYWYRQILGQKVEFLVSFYNNEISEKSEIFDDQFSVERPDGSNFTLKIRSTKLEDSAMYFCASSAGDSGNTIYFGEGSWLTVV.

This clone was counted between two and nine times. V is TRBV2 and J is TRBJ2-2, with D hard to call. Trimming took off 3 bases at V and 4 bases at J, with 9 bases between the two ends. The CDR3 loop spans 14 amino acids. CDR1 and CDR2 (germline): SNHLY, FYNNEI. Here the CDR3 reads CASSDPRFTGELFF. CDR3 sequence (DNA): TGTGCCAGCAGTGATCCTCGGTTCACCGGGGAGCTGTTTTTT.

This chain joins TRBV6-5 and TRBJ2-7; 7 nucleotides agree with TRBD2. The germline gives CDR1 MNHEY, CDR2 SVGAGI. This CDR3 has 15 residues. V was clipped by 4 bases and J by 2 bases; unmatched bases: 8. The CDR3 bases are TGTGCCAGCAGTTCGAAACCGGGACTACCCTACGAGCAGTACTTC. Translating gives CASSSKPGLPYEQYF.

With regard to this clone: The same CDR3 can be traced to other DNA sequences in this sample. The chain combines TRBV2 with TRBJ1-2; the match to TRBD1 covers 9 bases. The CDR3 runs to 13 residues. CDR1 SNHLY and CDR2 FYNNEI come from the germline V gene. V lost 6 bases to trimming and J lost 8 bases; unmatched junction nucleotides: 7. The CDR3 is CASRGGQGRGYTF. The DNA of the CDR3 is TGTGCCAGCAGGGGGGGACAGGGTAGGGGCTACACCTTC.

This chain connects TRBV2 to TRBJ1-1; unclear D gene. Germline-derived CDR1 and CDR2 are SNHLY and FYNNEI. The germline V and J ends were trimmed by 3 bases and 3 bases, with 8 bases remaining between them. The CDR3 totals 13 residues. This CDR3 reads CASSDQVHTEAFF. The CDR3 DNA is TGTGCCAGCAGTGATCAGGTGCACACTGAAGCTTTCTTT.

The V gene is TRBV6-5, the J gene TRBJ1-3, with D possibly matching TRBD1 (6 bases). Trimming shortened V by 4 bases and J by 1 base, and 8 bases separated the two germline ends. Germline lookup yields CDR1 MNHEY and CDR2 SVGAGI. The CDR3 runs to 14 residues. The CDR3 DNA sequence: TGTGCCAGCAGTTCGGGACATTCTGGAAACACCATATATTTT. Translating gives CASSSGHSGNTIYF.

The V and J genes are TRBV18 and TRBJ2-2; 7 nucleotides match TRBD2. The germline gives CDR1 KGHSH, CDR2 LQKENI. V gave up 4 bases and J gave up 3 bases; unmatched junction bases: 14. The CDR3 sequence is 18 residues long. Here the CDR3 DNA reads TGTGCCAGCTCACTCCGAACCCAGATAGCGGGTTACACCGGGGAGCTGTTTTTT. This encodes CASSLRTQIAGYTGELFF.

The CDR3: CASRVEREGYNEQFF. CDR3 DNA sequence: TGCGCCAGCCGGGTGGAACGGGAGGGCTACAATGAGCAGTTCTTC. V usage is TRBV5-1 and J usage is TRBJ2-1; 8 positions match TRBD2. Germline V gene lookup returns CDR1 SGHRS and CDR2 YFSETQ. The CDR3 sequence is 15 residues long. J lost 3 bases, V lost 7 bases, and 9 bases had no gene match.

The V call is TRBV5-4, the J call TRBJ2-2, with a weak D call TRBD2 (6 bases). The CDR3 has 15 amino acids. V lost 4 bases, J lost 6 bases, and 16 bases lay in between. The germline V gene has CDR1 SGHNT and CDR2 YYREEE (reference sequence). The CDR3 protein is CASSRNGREAGELFF. The CDR3 DNA reads TGTGCCAGCAGCCGGAACGGGAGAGAGGCCGGGGAGCTGTTTTTT.

V gene TRBV25-1 combines with J gene TRBJ1-1; the D is unclear. V was trimmed by 2 bases and J by 0 bases, leaving 10 bases between them. This CDR3 spans 15 amino acids. Per germline, CDR1 MGHDK and CDR2 SYGVNS. The CDR3 sequence is CASSEPAGMNTEAFF. The CDR3 DNA follows: TGTGCCAGCAGTGAACCTGCCGGGATGAACACTGAAGCTTTCTTT.

This sequence joins TRBV29-1 and TRBJ2-3, with D possibly matching TRBD1 (5 bases). V gave up 1 base and J gave up 6 bases, with 17 bases separating them. The germline V gene encodes CDR1 SQVTM and CDR2 ANQGSEA. CDR3 length equals 15 residues. The CDR3 reads CSVEALDLGADTQYF. CDR3 DNA sequence: TGCAGCGTTGAAGCCCTCGACCTAGGGGCTGATACGCAGTATTTT.

The chain is built from TRBV4-1 and TRBJ1-1, with a possible D match to TRBD1 (5 bases). The length of the CDR3 is 20 residues. V was clipped by 3 bases and J by 3 bases, with 29 bases between them. The germline V gene has CDR1 MGHRA and CDR2 YSYEKL. CDR3 sequence (DNA): TGCGCCAGCAGCCATCTACTTATAGTCCGTGCAGGGAAGCTGGACACTGAAGCTTTCTTT. This codes for CASSHLLIVRAGKLDTEAFF.

The V call is TRBV21-1, the J call TRBJ2-3; TRBD2 is taken as the D call from the table, unchecked against the DNA. TRBV21-1 is flagged as a pseudogene. This CDR3 is 22 amino acids long. The CDR3 loop is CASSKEGPGGLAGGGFGDTQYF. CDR3 DNA sequence: TGTGCCAGCAGCAAAGAAGGTCCCGGTGGGCTAGCGGGAGGTGGGTTTGGAGATACGCAGTATTTT.

This clone came up once. Its ends do not fully match the called genes, so a read error is possible. The chain uses TRBV9 and TRBJ2-1; TRBD2 might be the D (5 bases). CDR1 and CDR2 (germline): SGDLS, YYNGEE. The CDR3 has 15 amino acids. This CDR3 reads CASSESGARYDEQFF. The DNA of the CDR3 is TGTGCCAGCAGCGAAAGCGGAGCTCGCTACGATGAGCAGTTCTTC.

The chain couples TRBV3-1 (or the pseudogene TRBV3-2) to TRBJ1-1, with D unclear. The germline CDR1 and CDR2 sequences are LGHDT and YNNKEL (reference sequence). This CDR3 has 14 amino acids. The ends were cut back, 3 bases at V and 3 bases at J, with 11 bases in the middle. Here the CDR3 reads CASSHLAEDTEAFF. CDR3 sequence (DNA): TGTGCCAGCAGCCATCTCGCGGAGGACACTGAAGCTTTCTTT.